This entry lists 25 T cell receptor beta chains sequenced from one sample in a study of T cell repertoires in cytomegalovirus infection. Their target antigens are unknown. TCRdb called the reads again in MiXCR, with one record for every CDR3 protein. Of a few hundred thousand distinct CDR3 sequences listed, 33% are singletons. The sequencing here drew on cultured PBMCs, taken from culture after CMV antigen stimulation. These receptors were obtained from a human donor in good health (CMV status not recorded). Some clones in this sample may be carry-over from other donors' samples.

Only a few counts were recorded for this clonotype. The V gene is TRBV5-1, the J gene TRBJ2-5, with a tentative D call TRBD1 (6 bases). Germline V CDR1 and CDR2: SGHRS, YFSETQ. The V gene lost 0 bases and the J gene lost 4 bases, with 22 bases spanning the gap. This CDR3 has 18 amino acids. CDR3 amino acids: CASSLAPSDVGARETQYF. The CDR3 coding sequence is TGCGCCAGCAGCTTGGCCCCGTCGGACGTGGGGGCCCGAGAGACCCAGTACTTC.

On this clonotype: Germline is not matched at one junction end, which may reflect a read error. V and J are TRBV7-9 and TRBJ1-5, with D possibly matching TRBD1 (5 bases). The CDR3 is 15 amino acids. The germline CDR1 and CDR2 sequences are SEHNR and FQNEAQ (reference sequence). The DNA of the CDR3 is TGTGCCAGCAGCCCCATCGACAGCGACAATCCGCCCCAGCATTTT. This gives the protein CASSPIDSDNPPQHF.

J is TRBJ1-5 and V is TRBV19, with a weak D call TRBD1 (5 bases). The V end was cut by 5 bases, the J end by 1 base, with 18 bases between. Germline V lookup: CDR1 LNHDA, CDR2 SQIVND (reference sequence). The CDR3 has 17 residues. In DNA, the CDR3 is TGTGCCAGTAGTTTCCCTTCGGGGGTGGGAAGCAATCAGCCCCAGCATTTT. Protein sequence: CASSFPSGVGSNQPQHF.

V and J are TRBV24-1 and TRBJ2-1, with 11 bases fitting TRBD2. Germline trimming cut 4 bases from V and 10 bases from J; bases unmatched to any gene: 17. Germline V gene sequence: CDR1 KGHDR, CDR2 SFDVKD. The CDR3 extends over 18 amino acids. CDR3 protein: CATSDTAGTSGVLTEQFF. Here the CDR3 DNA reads TGTGCCACCAGTGACACTGCCGGGACTAGCGGCGTGTTAACCGAGCAGTTCTTC.

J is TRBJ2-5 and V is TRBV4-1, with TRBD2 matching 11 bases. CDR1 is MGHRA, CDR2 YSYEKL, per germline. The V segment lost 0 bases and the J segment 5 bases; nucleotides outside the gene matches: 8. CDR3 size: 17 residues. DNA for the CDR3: TGCGCCAGCAGCCAAGAAGGGCTAGCGGGAGGCATGGAGACCCAGTACTTC. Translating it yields CASSQEGLAGGMETQYF.

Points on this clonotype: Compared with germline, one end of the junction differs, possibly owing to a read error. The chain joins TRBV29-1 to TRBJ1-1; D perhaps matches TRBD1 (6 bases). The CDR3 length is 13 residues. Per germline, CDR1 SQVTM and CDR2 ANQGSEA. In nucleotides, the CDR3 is TGCAGCGCCCTCCCCGGGACAAACATTGAAGCTTTCTTT. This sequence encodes CSALPGTNIEAFF.

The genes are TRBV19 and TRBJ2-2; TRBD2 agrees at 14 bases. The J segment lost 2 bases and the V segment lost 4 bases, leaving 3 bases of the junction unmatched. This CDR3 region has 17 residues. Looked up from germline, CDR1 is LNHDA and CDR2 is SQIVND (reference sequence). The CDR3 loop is CASSRTSGRSNTGELFF. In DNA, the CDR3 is TGTGCCAGTAGTAGGACTAGCGGGAGGTCAAACACCGGGGAGCTGTTTTTT.

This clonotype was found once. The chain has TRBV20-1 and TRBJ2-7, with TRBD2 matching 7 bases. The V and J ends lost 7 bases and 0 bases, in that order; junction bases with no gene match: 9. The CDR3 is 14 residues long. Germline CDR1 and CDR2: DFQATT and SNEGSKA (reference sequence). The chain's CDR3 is CSVSRGGSSYEQYF. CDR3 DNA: TGCAGTGTCTCGAGGGGCGGGAGCTCCTACGAGCAGTACTTC.

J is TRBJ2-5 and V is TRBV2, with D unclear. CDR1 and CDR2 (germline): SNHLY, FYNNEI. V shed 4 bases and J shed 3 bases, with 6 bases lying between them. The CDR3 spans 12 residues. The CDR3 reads CASSVQKETQYF. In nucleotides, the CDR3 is TGTGCCAGCAGTGTACAGAAAGAGACCCAGTACTTC.

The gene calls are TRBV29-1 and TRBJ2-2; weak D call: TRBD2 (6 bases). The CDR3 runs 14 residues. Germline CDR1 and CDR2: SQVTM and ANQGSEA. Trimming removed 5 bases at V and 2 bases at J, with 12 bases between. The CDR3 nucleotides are TGCAGCGTTTATCGGGACTTCAACACCGGGGAGCTGTTTTTT. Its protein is CSVYRDFNTGELFF.

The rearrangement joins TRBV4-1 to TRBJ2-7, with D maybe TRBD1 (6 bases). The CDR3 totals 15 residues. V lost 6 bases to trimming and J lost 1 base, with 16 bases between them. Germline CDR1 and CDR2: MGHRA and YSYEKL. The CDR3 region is CASRPGVAGSYEQYV. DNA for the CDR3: TGCGCCAGCAGACCAGGGGTTGCGGGTTCCTACGAGCAGTACGTC.

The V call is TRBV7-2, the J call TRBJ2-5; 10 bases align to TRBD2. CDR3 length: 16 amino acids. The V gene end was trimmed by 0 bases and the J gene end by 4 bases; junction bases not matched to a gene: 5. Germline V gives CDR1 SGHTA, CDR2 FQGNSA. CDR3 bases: TGTGCCAGCAGCTTAGCGGTACGACTAGCGGGAGAGACCCAGTACTTC. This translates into CASSLAVRLAGETQYF. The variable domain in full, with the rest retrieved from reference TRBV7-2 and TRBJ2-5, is GAGVSQSPSNKVTEKGKDVELRCDPISGHTALYWYRQSLGQGLEFLIYFQGNSAPDKSGLPSDRFSAERTGGSVSTLTIQRTQQEDSAVYLCASSLAVRLAGETQYFGPGTRLLVL.

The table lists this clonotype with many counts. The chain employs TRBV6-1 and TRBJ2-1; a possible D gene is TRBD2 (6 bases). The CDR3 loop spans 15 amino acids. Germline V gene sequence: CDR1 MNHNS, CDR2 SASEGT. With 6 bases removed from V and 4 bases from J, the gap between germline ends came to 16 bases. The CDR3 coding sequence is TGTGCCAGCAGAGTAGCGGACCCTAAATACAATGAGCAGTTCTTC. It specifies CASRVADPKYNEQFF.

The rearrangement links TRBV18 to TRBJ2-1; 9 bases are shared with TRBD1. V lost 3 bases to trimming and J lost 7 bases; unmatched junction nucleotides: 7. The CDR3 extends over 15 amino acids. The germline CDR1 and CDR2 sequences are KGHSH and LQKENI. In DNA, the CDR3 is TGTGCCAGCTCACCTGACAGGGGGGGAATTAATGAGCAGTTCTTC. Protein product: CASSPDRGGINEQFF.

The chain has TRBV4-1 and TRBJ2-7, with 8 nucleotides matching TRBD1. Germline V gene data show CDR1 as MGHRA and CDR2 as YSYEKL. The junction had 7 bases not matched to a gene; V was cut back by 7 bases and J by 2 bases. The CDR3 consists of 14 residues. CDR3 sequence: CASNPTGGTYEQYF. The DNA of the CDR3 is TGCGCCAGCAACCCCACAGGGGGGACCTACGAGCAGTACTTC.

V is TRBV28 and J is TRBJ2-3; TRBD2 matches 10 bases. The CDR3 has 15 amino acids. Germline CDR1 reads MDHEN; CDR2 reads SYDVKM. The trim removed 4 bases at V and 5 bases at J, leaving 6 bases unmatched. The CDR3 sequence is CASSSTSGNGDTQYF. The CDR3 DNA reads TGTGCCAGCAGTTCCACTAGCGGGAATGGAGATACGCAGTATTTT. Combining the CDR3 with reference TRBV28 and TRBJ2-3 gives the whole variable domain DVKVTQSSRYLVKRTGEKVFLECVQDMDHENMFWYRQDPGLGLRLIYFSYDVKMKEKGDIPEGYSVSREKKERFSLILESASTNQTSMYLCASSSTSGNGDTQYFGPGTRLTVL.

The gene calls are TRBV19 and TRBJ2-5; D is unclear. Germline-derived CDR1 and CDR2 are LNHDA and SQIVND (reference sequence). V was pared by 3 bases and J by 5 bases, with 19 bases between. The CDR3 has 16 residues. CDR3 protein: CASSIGPVTPRETQYF. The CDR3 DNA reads TGTGCCAGTAGTATTGGTCCGGTAACGCCCCGGGAGACCCAGTACTTC.

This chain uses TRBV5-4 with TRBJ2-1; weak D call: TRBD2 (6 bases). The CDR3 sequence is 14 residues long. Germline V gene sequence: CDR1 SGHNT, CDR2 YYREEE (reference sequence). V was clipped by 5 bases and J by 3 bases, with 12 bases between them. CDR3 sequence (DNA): TGTGCCAGCAGTCACCCGGGACTCTACAATGAGCAGTTCTTC. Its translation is CASSHPGLYNEQFF.

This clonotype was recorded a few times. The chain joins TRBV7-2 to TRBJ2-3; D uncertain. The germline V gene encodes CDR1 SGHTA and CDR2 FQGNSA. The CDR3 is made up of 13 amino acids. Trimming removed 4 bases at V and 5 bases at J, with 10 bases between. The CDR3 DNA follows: TGTGCCAGCAGCTCCGGGCCTAAAGATACGCAGTATTTT. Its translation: CASSSGPKDTQYF.

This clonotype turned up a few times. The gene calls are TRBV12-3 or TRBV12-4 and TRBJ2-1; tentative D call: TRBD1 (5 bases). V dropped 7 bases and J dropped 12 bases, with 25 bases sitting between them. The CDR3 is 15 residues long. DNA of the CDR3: TGTGCCAGCACCATTTGGAGTTTTAGGGGAAAGAGGCAGTTCTTC. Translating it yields CASTIWSFRGKRQFF.

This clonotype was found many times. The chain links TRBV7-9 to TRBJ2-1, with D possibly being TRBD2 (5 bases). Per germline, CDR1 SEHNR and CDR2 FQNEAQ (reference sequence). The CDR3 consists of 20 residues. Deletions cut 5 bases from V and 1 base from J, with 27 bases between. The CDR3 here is CASSLPSGGRPSTSYNEQFF. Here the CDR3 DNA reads TGTGCCAGCAGCCTTCCCTCGGGCGGGCGGCCCTCTACGTCCTACAATGAGCAGTTCTTC. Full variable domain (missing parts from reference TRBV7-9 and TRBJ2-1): DTGVSQNPRHKITKRGQNVTFRCDPISEHNRLYWYRQTLGQGPEFLTYFQNEAQLEKSRLLSDRFSAERPKGSFSTLEIQRTEQGDSAMYLCASSLPSGGRPSTSYNEQFFGPGTRLTVL.

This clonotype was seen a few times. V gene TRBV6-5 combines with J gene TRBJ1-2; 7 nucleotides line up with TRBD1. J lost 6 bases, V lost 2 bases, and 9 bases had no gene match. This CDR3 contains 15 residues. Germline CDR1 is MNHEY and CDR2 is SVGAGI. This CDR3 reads CASSYTGEGIDGYTF. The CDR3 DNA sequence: TGTGCCAGCAGTTACACAGGGGAGGGGATCGATGGCTACACCTTC.

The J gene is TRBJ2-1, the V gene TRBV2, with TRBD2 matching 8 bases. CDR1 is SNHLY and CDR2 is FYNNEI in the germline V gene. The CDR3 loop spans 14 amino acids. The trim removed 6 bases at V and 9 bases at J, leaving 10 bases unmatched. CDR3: CASRGSGSGREQFF. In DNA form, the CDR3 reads TGTGCCAGCAGGGGAAGCGGGAGTGGGCGTGAGCAGTTCTTC.

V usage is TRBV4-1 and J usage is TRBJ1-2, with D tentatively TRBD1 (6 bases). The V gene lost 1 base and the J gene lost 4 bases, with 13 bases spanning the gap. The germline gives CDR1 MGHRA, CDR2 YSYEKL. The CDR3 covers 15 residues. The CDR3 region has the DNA TGCGCCAGCAGCCAAGCCAGGGACATCCGCTATGGCTACACCTTC. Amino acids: CASSQARDIRYGYTF.

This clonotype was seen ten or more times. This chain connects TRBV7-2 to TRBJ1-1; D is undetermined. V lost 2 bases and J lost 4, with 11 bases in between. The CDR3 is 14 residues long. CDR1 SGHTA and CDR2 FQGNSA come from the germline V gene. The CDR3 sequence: CASSLLPEGTEAFF. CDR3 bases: TGTGCCAGCAGCTTACTGCCGGAGGGCACTGAAGCTTTCTTT.